This TCR beta chain was recorded in a study of T cells in narcolepsy. Sequenced by immunoSEQ multiplex PCR; TCRdb stores in-frame clones only, minus some. The table shows about 19,000 clones, with under 85% occurring only once. The CDR3 contains 17 residues. Per the germline V gene, CDR1 is LGHNA and CDR2 is YNFKEQ. V was shortened by 2 bases and J by 0 bases, with 14 bases between the two germline ends. The TCR was taken from a human donor in good health. V and J are TRBV4-2 and TRBJ2-1, with no clear D. Sequences were obtained from memory (CD45RA-) CD4+ T cells from blood. CDR3 bases: TGTGCCAGCAGCCAAATGGGTGGTAGGAGCTCCTACAATGAGCAGTTCTTC. It encodes CASSQMGGRSSYNEQFF.